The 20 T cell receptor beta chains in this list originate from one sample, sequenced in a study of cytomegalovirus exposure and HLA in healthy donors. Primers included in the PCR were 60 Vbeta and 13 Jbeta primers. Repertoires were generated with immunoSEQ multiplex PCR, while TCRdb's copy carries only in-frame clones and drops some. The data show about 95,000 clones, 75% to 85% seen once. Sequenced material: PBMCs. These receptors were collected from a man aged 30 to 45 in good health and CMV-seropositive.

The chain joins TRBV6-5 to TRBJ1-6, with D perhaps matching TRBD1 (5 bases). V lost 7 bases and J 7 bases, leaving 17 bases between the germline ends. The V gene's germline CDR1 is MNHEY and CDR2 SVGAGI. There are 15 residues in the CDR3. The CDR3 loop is CASTPRQTRNSPLHF. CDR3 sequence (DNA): TGTGCCAGCACCCCCCGACAGACCAGAAATTCACCCCTCCACTTT.

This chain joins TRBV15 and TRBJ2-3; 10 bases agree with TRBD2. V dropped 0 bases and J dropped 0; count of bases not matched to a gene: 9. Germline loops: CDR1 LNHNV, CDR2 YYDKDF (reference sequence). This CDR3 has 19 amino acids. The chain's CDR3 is CATSRERTSGISSTDTQYF. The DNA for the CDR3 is TGTGCCACCAGCAGAGAGCGGACTAGCGGAATTTCTAGCACAGATACGCAGTATTTT.

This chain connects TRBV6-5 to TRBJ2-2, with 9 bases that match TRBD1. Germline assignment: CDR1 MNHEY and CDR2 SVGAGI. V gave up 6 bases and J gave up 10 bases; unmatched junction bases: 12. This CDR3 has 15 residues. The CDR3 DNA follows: TGTGCCAGCAGAGGGGACAGGGTGAGCCCGGTGGAGCTGTTTTTT. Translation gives CASRGDRVSPVELFF.

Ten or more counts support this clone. CDR3 loop: CASSLGQMNTEAFF. The CDR3 DNA is TGTGCCAGCAGCTTGGGGCAGATGAACACTGAAGCTTTCTTT. The chain combines TRBV7-9 with TRBJ1-1; TRBD1 is a possible D gene (5 bases). Per the germline V gene, CDR1 is SEHNR and CDR2 is FQNEAQ (reference sequence). Trimming pared 3 bases from V and 0 bases from J, leaving 8 bases between. This CDR3 spans 14 amino acids.

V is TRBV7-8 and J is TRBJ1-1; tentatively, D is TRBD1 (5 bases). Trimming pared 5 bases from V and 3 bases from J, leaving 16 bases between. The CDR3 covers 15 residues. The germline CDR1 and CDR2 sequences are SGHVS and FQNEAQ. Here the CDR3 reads CASSPAWQGYTEAFF. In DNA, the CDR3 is TGTGCCAGCAGCCCCGCGTGGCAGGGATACACTGAAGCTTTCTTT.

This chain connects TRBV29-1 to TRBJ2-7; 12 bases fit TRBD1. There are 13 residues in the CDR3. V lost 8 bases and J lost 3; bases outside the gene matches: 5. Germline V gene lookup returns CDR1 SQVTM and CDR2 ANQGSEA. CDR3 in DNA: TGCAGCATCCGGGACAGGGGGCACTACGAGCAGTACTTC. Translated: CSIRDRGHYEQYF.

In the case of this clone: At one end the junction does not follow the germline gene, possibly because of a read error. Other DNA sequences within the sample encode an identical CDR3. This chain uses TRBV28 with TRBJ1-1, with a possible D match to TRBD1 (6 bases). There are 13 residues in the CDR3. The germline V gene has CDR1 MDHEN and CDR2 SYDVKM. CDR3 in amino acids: CAVQGSLNTEAFF. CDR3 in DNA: TGTGCCGTACAGGGCAGCTTGAACACTGAAGCCTTCTTT.

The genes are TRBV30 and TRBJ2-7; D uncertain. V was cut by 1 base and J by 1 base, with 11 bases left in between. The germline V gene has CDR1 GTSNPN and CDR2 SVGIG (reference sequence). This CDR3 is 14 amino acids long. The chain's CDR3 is CAWSAGALSYEQYF. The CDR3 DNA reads TGTGCCTGGAGTGCAGGCGCCCTTTCCTACGAGCAGTACTTC.

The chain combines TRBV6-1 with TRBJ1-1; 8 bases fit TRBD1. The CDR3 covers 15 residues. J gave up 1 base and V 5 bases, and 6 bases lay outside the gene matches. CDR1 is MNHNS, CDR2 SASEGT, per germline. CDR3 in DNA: TGTGCCAGCAGTCCTCCCCAGGGGGCGAACACTGAAGCTTTCTTT. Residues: CASSPPQGANTEAFF.

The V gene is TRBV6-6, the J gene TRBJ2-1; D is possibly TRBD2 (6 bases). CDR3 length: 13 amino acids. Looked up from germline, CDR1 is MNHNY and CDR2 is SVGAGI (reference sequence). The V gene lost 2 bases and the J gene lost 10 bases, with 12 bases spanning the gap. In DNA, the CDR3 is TGTGCCAGCAGTTACCCGGGGACTCGGGAGCAGTTCTTC. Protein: CASSYPGTREQFF.

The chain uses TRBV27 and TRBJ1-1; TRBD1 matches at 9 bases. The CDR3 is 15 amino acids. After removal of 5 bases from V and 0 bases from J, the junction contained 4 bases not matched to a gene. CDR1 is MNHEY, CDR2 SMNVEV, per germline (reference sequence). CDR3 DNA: TGTGCCAGCAGTGTACAGGGGGCTGTGAACACTGAAGCTTTCTTT. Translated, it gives CASSVQGAVNTEAFF.

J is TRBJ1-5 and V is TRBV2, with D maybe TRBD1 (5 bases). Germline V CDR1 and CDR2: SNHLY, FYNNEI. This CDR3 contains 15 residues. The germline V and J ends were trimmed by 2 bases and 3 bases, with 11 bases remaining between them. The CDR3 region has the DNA TGTGCCAGCAGTGAAAGGGGTAGAAACAATCAGCCCCAGCATTTT. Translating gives CASSERGRNNQPQHF.

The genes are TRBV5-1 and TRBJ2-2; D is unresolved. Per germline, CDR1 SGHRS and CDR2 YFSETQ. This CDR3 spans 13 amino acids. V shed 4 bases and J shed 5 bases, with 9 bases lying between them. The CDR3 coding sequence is TGCGCCAGCAGCCCCACGGTTACCGGGGAGCTGTTTTTT. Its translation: CASSPTVTGELFF.

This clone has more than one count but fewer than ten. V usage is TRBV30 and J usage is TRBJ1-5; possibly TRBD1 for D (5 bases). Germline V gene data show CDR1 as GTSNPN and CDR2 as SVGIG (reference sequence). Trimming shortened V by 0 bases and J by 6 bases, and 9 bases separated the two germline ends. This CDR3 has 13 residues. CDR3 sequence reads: CAWSVGGIQPQHF. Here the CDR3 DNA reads TGTGCCTGGAGTGTTGGGGGGATTCAGCCCCAGCATTTT. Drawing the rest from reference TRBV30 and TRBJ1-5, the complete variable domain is SQTIHQWPATLVQPVGSPLSLECTVEGTSNPNLYWYRQAAGRGLQLLFYSVGIGQISSEVPQNLSASRPQDRQFILSSKKLLLSDSGFYLCAWSVGGIQPQHFGDGTRLSIL.

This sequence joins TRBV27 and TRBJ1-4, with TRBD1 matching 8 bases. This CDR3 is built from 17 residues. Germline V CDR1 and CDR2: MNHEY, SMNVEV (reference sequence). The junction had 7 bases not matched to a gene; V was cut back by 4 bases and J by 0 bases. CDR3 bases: TGTGCCAGCAGTTCCTTTCAGGGGGCCCCAACTAATGAAAAACTGTTTTTT. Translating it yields CASSSFQGAPTNEKLFF.

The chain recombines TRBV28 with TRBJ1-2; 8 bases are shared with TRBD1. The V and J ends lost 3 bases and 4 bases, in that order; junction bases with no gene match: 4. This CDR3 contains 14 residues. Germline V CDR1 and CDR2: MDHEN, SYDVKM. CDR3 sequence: CASSFRGQFYGYTF. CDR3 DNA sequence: TGTGCCAGCAGTTTCAGGGGGCAGTTCTATGGCTACACCTTC.

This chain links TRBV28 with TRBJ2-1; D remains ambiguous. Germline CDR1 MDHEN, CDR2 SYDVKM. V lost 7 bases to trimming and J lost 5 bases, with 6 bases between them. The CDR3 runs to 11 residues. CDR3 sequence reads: CASTSDNEQFF. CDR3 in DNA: TGTGCCAGCACGTCGGACAATGAGCAGTTCTTC.

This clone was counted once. Written as DNA, the CDR3 is TGTGCCAGTAGTATAGGACTAGCGACGGATACGCAGTATTTT. Amino acid sequence: CASSIGLATDTQYF. V and J are TRBV19 and TRBJ2-3; 8 nucleotides align to TRBD2. In germline, CDR1 is LNHDA, CDR2 SQIVND (reference sequence). The junction had 3 bases not matched to a gene; V was cut back by 1 base and J by 6 bases. CDR3 length equals 14 residues.

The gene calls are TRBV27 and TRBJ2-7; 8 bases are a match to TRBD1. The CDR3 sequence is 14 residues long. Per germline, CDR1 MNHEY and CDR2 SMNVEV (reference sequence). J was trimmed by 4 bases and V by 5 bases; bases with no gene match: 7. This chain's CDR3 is CASSLRDRIYEQYF. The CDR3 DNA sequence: TGTGCCAGCAGTCTCCGGGACAGGATTTACGAGCAGTACTTC.

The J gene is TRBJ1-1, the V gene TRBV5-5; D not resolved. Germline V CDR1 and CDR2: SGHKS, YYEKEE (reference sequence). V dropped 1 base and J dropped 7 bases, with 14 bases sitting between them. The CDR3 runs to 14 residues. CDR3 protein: CASSLKWETREAFF. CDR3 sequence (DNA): TGTGCCAGCAGCTTGAAGTGGGAGACACGTGAAGCTTTCTTT.